The clone carrying this T cell receptor (beta chain) was detected a few times. Its antigen is unknown. V shed 3 bases, J shed 7 bases, and the junction held 6 bases outside the gene matches. This CDR3 spans 15 amino acids. Germline V gene sequence: CDR1 KGHDR, CDR2 SFDVKD. This sample was included in a study of metastatic and nonmetastatic thyroid tumors. The wider study: From malignant and benign thyroid patients, repertoires in blood and in tumor or nodule tissue were compared. Study findings and constraints: Patients with malignant thyroid tumors reportedly had significantly higher TCR beta diversity than those with benign nodules, in blood and tumor.

There were no patients who had received any treatment before thyroid surgery. Original processing methods: Built for papillary thyroid cancer, a distant-metastasis classifier drew on CDR3 differences across clinicopathological groups. TCRdb used MiXCR to call clones anew from the PCR reads. The V and J calls were not made by the authors but by TCRdb's processing. The sample carries 20,000 to 25,000 clones, about 24% recorded once. The chain joins TRBV24-1 to TRBJ1-4; 8 bases are shared with TRBD1. The TCR originated in a female donor with papillary thyroid cancer or a benign thyroid nodule (not recorded which). Some clones in this sample may be carry-over from other donors' samples. The sample consisted of tumor tissue. Here the CDR3 DNA reads TGTGCCACCAGTGATCCCGGGACAGGCGGTGAAAAACTGTTTTTT. Its translation is CATSDPGTGGEKLFF.